This TCR beta chain is from a study of blood T cell repertoires in COVID-19. Looking at the study overall: There were acute and convalescent COVID-19 samples, and they came from the United States, Italy and Spain.

With 6 bases removed from V and 7 bases from J, the gap between germline ends came to 18 bases. Germline V gene data show CDR1 as KGHSH and CDR2 as LQKENI. CDR3 length: 15 amino acids. Here immunoSEQ multiplex PCR was the method, and the copy in TCRdb shows in-frame clones only, minus some. The table shows approximately 98,000 clones, with 71% occurring only once. Source material: peripheral blood. The rearrangement links TRBV18 to TRBJ1-4; possible D gene TRBD1, 6 bases. This TCR derives from a woman aged 40 to 49 with acute or convalescent COVID-19. Here the CDR3 DNA reads TGTGCCAGCTCCCGCCGGGACACCGGCTTTGAAAAACTGTTTTTT. Translated, it gives CASSRRDTGFEKLFF.